The clone carrying this T cell receptor (beta chain) appeared a few times. Its cognate antigen is unknown. The sample is drawn from a study of cytomegalovirus exposure and HLA in healthy donors. Study summary: Falling in the Caucasian-associated ancestry cluster were about 80% of approximately 410 genotyped donors.

General study points: It was reported that TCR beta sequences correctly inferred the HLA-A and HLA-B alleles for most subjects. A later analysis reportedly found that, within productive TCRs, an Asian-associated ancestry cluster had fewer N-insertions than the mean observed across the approximately 600 donors.

60 Vbeta and 13 Jbeta primers were used in PCR. In the original workflow: In a later analysis, the count reached about 80 million unique TCR beta chains, with 10 million to 11 million shared. The data were produced by immunoSEQ multiplex PCR, yet TCRdb's version contains in-frame clones alone and is incomplete. V and J calls and clone size come straight from that table; D and trimming were deduced from the DNA. The sample has about 200,000 clones, over 75% seen once. CDR1 is MNHNY, CDR2 SVGAGI, per germline (reference sequence). The V end was cut by 4 bases, the J end by 5 bases, with 21 bases between. This CDR3 spans 16 amino acids.

The sequence was obtained from a woman aged 45-65 years in good health and CMV-seronegative. Specimen: PBMCs. This chain joins TRBV6-6 and TRBJ2-7; maybe TRBD2 (6 bases). The CDR3 loop reads CASSSPVGGITHEQYF. CDR3 coding DNA: TGTGCCAGCAGTTCCCCTGTCGGCGGGATTACCCACGAGCAGTACTTC.